This passage covers 27 T cell receptor beta chains from one sample sequenced in a study of blood T cell repertoires in COVID-19. Sequencing was performed with immunoSEQ multiplex PCR; in TCRdb, only in-frame clones are kept and a portion is missing. This table holds approximately 530,000 clones, 85% to 90% found once. Sequencing was carried out using peripheral blood. These receptors were collected from a woman between 45 and 65 years old with COVID-19, enrolled during active disease.

This clone was recorded only once. V and J are TRBV30 and TRBJ1-2; D unresolved. This CDR3 spans 11 amino acids. Germline values: CDR1 GTSNPN, CDR2 SVGIG (reference sequence). V lost 3 bases to trimming and J lost 5 bases, with 7 bases between them. The CDR3 is CAWRGHYGYTF. CDR3 DNA: TGTGCCTGGAGGGGCCATTATGGCTACACCTTC.

The DNA of the CDR3 is TGTGCCAGCAGTTATGGGGGCGATCAGCCCCAGCATTTT. Its translation: CASSYGGDQPQHF. V is TRBV28 and J is TRBJ1-5; D possibly corresponds to TRBD1 (6 bases). The V end lost 4 bases, the J end lost 5 bases, and 9 bases lay between the germline ends. The CDR3 covers 13 residues. CDR1 and CDR2 (germline): MDHEN, SYDVKM.

The chain uses TRBV27 and TRBJ1-2, with 8 bases identical to TRBD1. Germline-derived CDR1 and CDR2 are MNHEY and SMNVEV (reference sequence). CDR3 size: 13 residues. Trimming removed 3 bases from V and 8 bases from J; junction bases left unmatched: 5. CDR3 amino acids: CASSFGQGDGYTF. DNA for the CDR3: TGTGCCAGCAGTTTTGGACAGGGCGACGGCTACACCTTC.

The chain joins TRBV5-1 to TRBJ2-7, with 8 positions matching TRBD1. Germline CDR1 SGHRS, CDR2 YFSETQ. CDR3 length equals 18 residues. Unmatched junction bases numbered 17, after V lost 0 bases and J lost 6 bases. The CDR3 is CASSLGVSLGGQAFEQYF. In nucleotides, the CDR3 is TGCGCCAGCAGCTTGGGGGTCAGTCTCGGGGGACAGGCTTTCGAGCAGTACTTC.

The chain recombines TRBV6-1 with TRBJ2-6; D gene uncertain. V was cut by 6 bases and J by 0 bases, with 9 bases left in between. The CDR3 loop spans 15 amino acids. The V gene's germline CDR1 is MNHNS and CDR2 SASEGT. The CDR3 nucleotides are TGTGCCAGCAGCCTCACTCGCTCTGGGGCCAACGTCCTGACTTTC. It codes for CASSLTRSGANVLTF.

This sequence joins TRBV12-3 or TRBV12-4 and TRBJ2-7, with TRBD1 matching over 8 bases. The V segment lost 6 bases and the J segment 4 bases; nucleotides outside the gene matches: 2. This CDR3 spans 12 amino acids. This CDR3 reads CASRTGAYEQYF. The DNA of the CDR3 is TGTGCCAGCAGGACAGGGGCATACGAGCAGTACTTC.

The chain is built from TRBV11-2 and TRBJ2-2; 9 nucleotides align to TRBD1. The CDR3 extends over 15 amino acids. Germline CDR1 reads SGHAT; CDR2 reads FQNNGV. The trim removed 1 base at V and 7 bases at J, leaving 4 bases unmatched. The CDR3 DNA sequence: TGTGCCAGCAGCTTAGCAGGGACAGGGAACGGGGAGCTGTTTTTT. This sequence encodes CASSLAGTGNGELFF.

The chain is built from TRBV5-1 and TRBJ2-2; D gene unclear. Trimming left V 0 bases short and J 7 bases short, with 10 bases between. This CDR3 has 14 amino acids. CDR1 and CDR2 (germline): SGHRS, YFSETQ. The DNA of the CDR3 is TGCGCCAGCAGCTTGGCAGTCTTAAACGGGGAGCTGTTTTTT. Protein: CASSLAVLNGELFF.

The V and J genes are TRBV10-2 and TRBJ2-1; TRBD1 aligns across 7 bases. The CDR3 totals 15 residues. V trimming: 3 bases; J trimming: 8 bases; junction bases outside the gene matches: 10. Germline assignment: CDR1 WSHSY and CDR2 SAAADI. The CDR3 DNA follows: TGCGCCAGCAGTGAAGGGACAGCACCTTGGGATGAGCAGTTCTTC. It encodes CASSEGTAPWDEQFF.

The CDR3 loop is CASSTTVNYGYTF. DNA of the CDR3: TGTGCCAGTAGTACGACAGTAAACTATGGCTACACCTTC. The genes are TRBV19 and TRBJ1-2; D possibly corresponds to TRBD1 (5 bases). The CDR3 sequence is 13 residues long. V shed 4 bases and J shed 2 bases, with 8 bases lying between them. Germline lookup yields CDR1 LNHDA and CDR2 SQIVND (reference sequence).

The V gene is TRBV19, the J gene TRBJ1-1; D not resolved. CDR3 length: 13 amino acids. Germline CDR1 LNHDA, CDR2 SQIVND (reference sequence). V lost 5 bases and J 3 bases, leaving 10 bases between the germline ends. CDR3 DNA: TGTGCCAGTAGTCCTTGGTCGGACACTGAAGCTTTCTTT. As protein: CASSPWSDTEAFF.

The CDR3 nucleotides are TGTGCCAGTAGTAACGGACAGGGGGACGAGCAGTACTTC. Its protein product is CASSNGQGDEQYF. The chain carries TRBV19 and TRBJ2-7; 10 nucleotides line up with TRBD1. The CDR3 consists of 13 residues. From germline, CDR1 is LNHDA and CDR2 SQIVND (reference sequence). The V segment lost 4 bases and the J segment 5 bases; nucleotides outside the gene matches: 2.

Written as DNA, the CDR3 is TGTGCCAGCAGTCTCCGGGACAGGGGCAACAATGAGCAGTTCTTC. Translating it yields CASSLRDRGNNEQFF. The chain has TRBV6-4 and TRBJ2-1, with 10 nucleotides matching TRBD1. Trimming took 5 bases from V and 5 from J; bases not matched to a gene: 6. The CDR3 spans 15 residues. From germline, CDR1 is MRHNA and CDR2 SNTAGT.

The chain recombines TRBV6-6 with TRBJ2-3, with D maybe TRBD2 (5 bases). CDR3 length equals 14 residues. Germline CDR1 and CDR2: MNHNY and SVGAGI (reference sequence). Trimming removed 8 bases at V and 4 bases at J, with 16 bases between. The DNA for the CDR3 is TGTGCCAGCGAACTAGAGGCCGGCGCAGATACGCAGTATTTT. Amino acids: CASELEAGADTQYF.

The chain combines TRBV30 with TRBJ1-6; D unclear. CDR3 length equals 16 residues. The V end was cut by 2 bases, the J end by 6 bases, with 17 bases between. Germline V gene sequence: CDR1 GTSNPN, CDR2 SVGIG (reference sequence). DNA of the CDR3: TGTGCCTGGAGTTTAAGCTACATAGCGACTAATTCACCCCTCCACTTT. Its translation is CAWSLSYIATNSPLHF. The full variable domain, rest sourced from reference TRBV30 and TRBJ1-6, is SQTIHQWPATLVQPVGSPLSLECTVEGTSNPNLYWYRQAAGRGLQLLFYSVGIGQISSEVPQNLSASRPQDRQFILSSKKLLLSDSGFYLCAWSLSYIATNSPLHFGNGTRLTVT.

The chain is built from TRBV5-1 and TRBJ1-5; D is ambiguous. The CDR3 contains 13 residues. Germline values: CDR1 SGHRS, CDR2 YFSETQ. V gave up 4 bases and J gave up 6 bases, with 11 bases separating them. Here the CDR3 reads CASSPARGQPQHF. The CDR3 DNA sequence: TGCGCCAGCAGCCCTGCTCGCGGTCAGCCCCAGCATTTT.

The chain uses TRBV5-6 and TRBJ2-5, with TRBD1 matching 7 bases. The CDR3 length is 14 residues. The V segment lost 2 bases and the J segment 4 bases; nucleotides outside the gene matches: 5. The germline CDR1 and CDR2 sequences are SGHDT and YYEEEE. This chain's CDR3 is CASSFRQGSETQYF. CDR3 DNA sequence: TGTGCCAGCAGCTTTAGACAGGGATCAGAGACCCAGTACTTC.

V gene TRBV6-5 combines with J gene TRBJ2-1; D not resolved. Trimming shortened V by 4 bases and J by 1 base, and 14 bases separated the two germline ends. The CDR3 length is 16 residues. Per the germline V gene, CDR1 is MNHEY and CDR2 is SVGAGI. CDR3 residues: CASSSPSARSYNEQFF. The DNA of the CDR3 is TGTGCCAGCAGTTCCCCGTCAGCGAGATCCTACAATGAGCAGTTCTTC.

The chain recombines TRBV7-9 with TRBJ2-7, with 7 bases fitting TRBD1. V was clipped by 5 bases and J by 7 bases; unmatched bases: 2. Germline CDR1 is SEHNR and CDR2 is FQNEAQ (reference sequence). The CDR3 contains 11 residues. CDR3 protein: CASSRTGEQYF. The DNA for the CDR3 is TGTGCCAGCAGCCGGACAGGAGAGCAGTACTTC.

This chain links TRBV7-2 with TRBJ1-2; 11 bases agree with TRBD1. Germline V gene sequence: CDR1 SGHTA, CDR2 FQGNSA. Trimming at V came to 1 base and at J to 4 bases, leaving 2 bases not matched to a gene. The CDR3 covers 15 residues. The CDR3 loop is CASSLGGTGGYGYTF. The DNA of the CDR3 is TGTGCCAGCAGCTTAGGCGGGACAGGGGGCTATGGCTACACCTTC.

The chain is built from TRBV2 and TRBJ1-3; possible D gene TRBD1, 6 bases. CDR1 is SNHLY and CDR2 is FYNNEI in the germline V gene. The CDR3 extends over 14 amino acids. V lost 7 bases and J 4 bases, leaving 14 bases between the germline ends. CDR3 amino acids: CASNKQGSGNTIYF. CDR3 DNA: TGTGCCAGCAACAAACAGGGCTCCGGAAACACCATATATTTT.

The rearrangement links TRBV5-4 to TRBJ2-7, with 7 bases identical to TRBD2. The CDR3 covers 15 residues. CDR1 is SGHNT, CDR2 YYREEE, per germline (reference sequence). With V trimmed by 2 bases and J by 5 bases, 10 bases remained unmatched. CDR3 loop: CASSFGGGSQDEQYF. The CDR3 DNA sequence: TGTGCCAGCAGCTTTGGGGGAGGGTCGCAGGACGAGCAGTACTTC.

The chain recombines TRBV24-1 with TRBJ2-3; 7 nucleotides line up with TRBD2. The V and J ends lost 3 bases and 0 bases, in that order; junction bases with no gene match: 5. The germline V gene encodes CDR1 KGHDR and CDR2 SFDVKD. The CDR3 loop spans 16 amino acids. In DNA form, the CDR3 reads TGTGCCACCAGTGATCGGGACTATTTCAGCACAGATACGCAGTATTTT. Residues: CATSDRDYFSTDTQYF.

The CDR3 is CACNSGSNQPQHF. CDR3 bases: TGTGCCTGCAATTCAGGGTCCAATCAGCCCCAGCATTTT. This chain connects TRBV28 to TRBJ1-5, with D tentatively TRBD1 (5 bases). From germline, CDR1 is MDHEN and CDR2 SYDVKM. CDR3 length: 13 amino acids. Deletions cut 11 bases from V and 3 bases from J, with 14 bases between. Together with reference TRBV28 and TRBJ1-5, the CDR3 gives the full variable domain: DVKVTQSSRYLVKRTGEKVFLECVQDMDHENMFWYRQDPGLGLRLIYFSYDVKMKEKGDIPEGYSVSREKKERFSLILESASTNQTSMYLCACNSGSNQPQHFGDGTRLSIL.

V is TRBV7-9 and J is TRBJ1-6; 8 bases fit TRBD1. The CDR3 spans 16 residues. The J segment lost 3 bases and the V segment lost 4 bases, leaving 5 bases of the junction unmatched. From germline, CDR1 is SEHNR and CDR2 FQNEAQ (reference sequence). The CDR3 sequence: CASSSRDRNYNSPLHF. The CDR3 DNA reads TGTGCCAGCAGCTCGAGGGACAGGAACTATAATTCACCCCTCCACTTT.

CDR3 sequence: CATSTRMGGPEAFF. The CDR3 coding sequence is TGTGCCACCAGCACCCGGATGGGGGGTCCTGAAGCTTTCTTT. This chain links TRBV15 with TRBJ1-1; a possible D gene is TRBD1 (5 bases). There are 14 residues in the CDR3. Trimming removed 4 bases from V and 6 bases from J, with 15 bases in between. CDR1 and CDR2 (germline): LNHNV, YYDKDF (reference sequence).

The J gene is TRBJ2-5, the V gene TRBV25-1, with a weak D call TRBD1 (8 bases). Trimming took 1 base from V and 5 from J, leaving 14 bases between them. The CDR3 covers 15 residues. CDR1 MGHDK and CDR2 SYGVNS come from the germline V gene. The CDR3 DNA reads TGTGCCAGCAGTGAATGGGACAGGCGGGGGGAGACCCAGTACTTC. This codes for CASSEWDRRGETQYF.